This passage covers 25 T cell receptor beta chains from one sample sequenced in a study of T cells expressing NK-cell markers. Using the 5' RACE reads, TCRdb records one entry per CDR3 protein without DNA. The table lists about 460,000 distinct CDR3 sequences, with about 1.5% in the top ten. Material: blood T cells: a sorted CD56 or NKG2C T cell subset, CD4+ or CD8+ T cells, or bulk PBMC T cells (not recorded which). These receptors all stem from a woman between 50 and 59 years old in good health.

The V call is TRBV6-5, the J call TRBJ1-1; there is no DNA to check the TCRdb D call of TRBD1. Looked up from germline, CDR1 is MNHEY and CDR2 is SVGAGI. CDR3 size: 14 residues. This chain's CDR3 is CASGRGADNTEAFF.

This chain joins TRBV5-1 and TRBJ2-7; TCRdb reports TRBD2, a call that lacks DNA to check it against. The CDR3 contains 13 residues. Germline V gene lookup returns CDR1 SGHRS and CDR2 YFSETQ. CDR3 amino acids: CASSLLAAYEQYF.

The chain uses TRBV3-1 and TRBJ1-2; TCRdb's D call of TRBD1 is untestable without DNA. CDR3 length equals 14 residues. Germline-derived CDR1 and CDR2 are LGHDT and YNNKEL (reference sequence). The chain's CDR3 is CASKKGAASLGYTF.

The chain links TRBV11-2 to TRBJ2-5; TCRdb selects TRBD1, and the lack of DNA leaves this call unchecked. Germline V gives CDR1 SGHAT, CDR2 FQNNGV. The CDR3 loop spans 12 amino acids. The CDR3: CASSPLVGPQYF.

The gene calls are TRBV20-1 and TRBJ2-3. This CDR3 spans 13 amino acids. Germline values: CDR1 DFQATT, CDR2 SNEGSKA (reference sequence). The CDR3 region is CSYRGSVADTQYF.

This sequence joins TRBV5-1 and TRBJ1-1. CDR1 is SGHRS, CDR2 YFSETQ, per germline. The CDR3 sequence is 13 residues long. This chain's CDR3 is CASSNTGALGAFF.

The V and J genes are TRBV4-1 and TRBJ2-7; the D call of TRBD2 rests on TCRdb alone, since no DNA is present to check it. Germline V gene lookup returns CDR1 MGHRA and CDR2 YSYEKL. The CDR3 contains 14 residues. CDR3 protein: CASSQVSGSYEQYF.

This chain uses TRBV7-8 with TRBJ2-6; TCRdb's D gene call, TRBD1, goes unchecked for lack of DNA. This CDR3 spans 18 amino acids. Germline V gene lookup returns CDR1 SGHVS and CDR2 FQNEAQ. CDR3 residues: CASSLPQGGPPGANVLTF.

This chain's CDR3 is CSALPLGRRAKNIQYF. The chain employs TRBV20-1 and TRBJ2-4; the TCRdb D gene call, TRBD2, has no DNA to confirm it. Germline lookup yields CDR1 DFQATT and CDR2 SNEGSKA (reference sequence). The CDR3 extends over 16 amino acids.

This rearrangement joins TRBV5-1 to TRBJ2-5; TCRdb names TRBD2, which stays unverified in the absence of DNA. The CDR3 sequence is 14 residues long. Germline lookup yields CDR1 SGHRS and CDR2 YFSETQ. This CDR3 reads CASSLLAAGETQYF.

The chain joins TRBV29-1 to TRBJ2-1; checking the TCRdb D call of TRBD1 is not possible without DNA. The CDR3 runs 13 residues. Germline CDR1 is SQVTM and CDR2 is ANQGSEA. CDR3 protein: CSVLRQGTSEQFF.

The gene calls are TRBV29-1 and TRBJ1-4. Germline loops: CDR1 SQVTM, CDR2 ANQGSEA. This CDR3 contains 14 residues. The CDR3 is CSVLWAATNEKLFF.

The genes are TRBV9 and TRBJ1-2; the TCRdb D gene call, TRBD1, has no DNA to confirm it. Germline lookup yields CDR1 SGDLS and CDR2 YYNGEE. This CDR3 is 14 amino acids long. The CDR3 reads CASSVGGDSYGYTF. The whole variable domain, remainder taken from reference TRBV9 and TRBJ1-2, is DSGVTQTPKHLITATGQRVTLRCSPRSGDLSVYWYQQSLDQGLQFLIQYYNGEERAKGNILERFSAQQFPDLHSELNLSSLELGDSALYFCASSVGGDSYGYTFGSGTRLTVV.

The chain recombines TRBV5-1 with TRBJ1-2; with no DNA, the TCRdb D assignment of TRBD1 cannot be verified. The CDR3 consists of 14 residues. CDR1 is SGHRS and CDR2 is YFSETQ in the germline V gene. Here the CDR3 reads CASSTYSGDYGYTF.

The chain's CDR3 is CASRPDRTPSYEQYF. The rearrangement uses TRBV4-1 and TRBJ2-7; TCRdb's D call of TRBD1 is untestable without DNA. Germline CDR1 and CDR2: MGHRA and YSYEKL. The CDR3 is made up of 15 amino acids.

The J gene is TRBJ2-3, the V gene TRBV5-1; TCRdb's assignment of TRBD1 cannot be checked, as there is no DNA. Germline V gene sequence: CDR1 SGHRS, CDR2 YFSETQ. This CDR3 contains 14 residues. The CDR3 sequence is CASSTGTEADTQYF. Complete variable domain (other parts from reference TRBV5-1 and TRBJ2-3): KAGVTQTPRYLIKTRGQQVTLSCSPISGHRSVSWYQQTPGQGLQFLFEYFSETQRNKGNFPGRFSGRQFSNSRSEMNVSTLELGDSALYLCASSTGTEADTQYFGPGTRLTVL.

The chain carries TRBV24-1 and TRBJ2-3. The CDR3 runs 15 residues. CDR1 KGHDR and CDR2 SFDVKD come from the germline V gene. The CDR3 loop reads CATSDSGVSTDTQYF.

The V gene is TRBV28, the J gene TRBJ2-7; checking the TCRdb D call of TRBD1 is not possible without DNA. This CDR3 is built from 14 residues. Germline loops: CDR1 MDHEN, CDR2 SYDVKM. The CDR3: CASSFETGLYEQYF.

The chain is built from TRBV10-3 and TRBJ2-5. The CDR3 runs to 13 residues. Germline CDR1 and CDR2: ENHRY and SYGVKD. CDR3 loop: CAISLHKEETQYF.

This sequence joins TRBV4-1 and TRBJ2-1. This CDR3 has 12 residues. Germline lookup yields CDR1 MGHRA and CDR2 YSYEKL. The CDR3 loop is CASSPKPNEQFF.

The rearrangement uses TRBV27 and TRBJ2-5; TCRdb's assignment of TRBD2 cannot be checked, as there is no DNA. Germline loops: CDR1 MNHEY, CDR2 SMNVEV (reference sequence). The CDR3 length is 16 residues. This CDR3 reads CASSIRGTSRGETQYF.

This CDR3 reads CASSLSLRLNTGELFF. The chain joins TRBV12-3 or TRBV12-4 to TRBJ2-2. The CDR3 has 16 amino acids.

This sequence joins TRBV4-1 and TRBJ2-2; the D call from TCRdb, TRBD1, cannot be confirmed without DNA. The CDR3 is 16 residues long. Germline V gene sequence: CDR1 MGHRA, CDR2 YSYEKL. CDR3 residues: CASSHLKGPPAGELFF.

V usage is TRBV15 and J usage is TRBJ2-5; there is no DNA to check the TCRdb D call of TRBD2. The V gene's germline CDR1 is LNHNV and CDR2 YYDKDF (reference sequence). This CDR3 has 17 residues. The CDR3 reads CATSPRTSGRLVETQYF.

The chain carries TRBV12-3 or TRBV12-4 and TRBJ2-1; TCRdb calls TRBD2, which cannot be checked without DNA. The CDR3 has 12 residues. CDR3 amino acids: CASRPGLAGKFF.